One T cell receptor (beta chain) is described in this entry. The antigen it binds to is not known. Base qualities are not recorded, but no much larger clone differs from it by a single base. The data originate from a study of cytomegalovirus exposure and HLA in healthy donors (dated by TCRdb to about 2017). Study-level background: In an earlier analysis of several hundred of the donors, 276 Gb of sequence data and 90 million to 120 million unique TCR beta sequences from roughly 190 million T cells were reported. HLA typing included class I and class II loci at four-digit resolution. On average, roughly 250,000 unique TCR beta nucleotide sequences were sequenced per donor among about 400 genotyped donors of the cohort, with 15% to 20% of those sequences being non-productive. In an earlier analysis of roughly 540 of the donors, high-throughput TCR beta sequencing was used to judge whether each TCR beta V gene segment behaved as functional or pseudogenic. Typing coverage differed by locus: A, B, C, DRB1 and DQB1 were typed in about 629-640 donors, DQA1 in about 560, DPA1 in around 610, and DPB1 in just under 480. Rather than drawing on any new phenotypic data, the later analysis identified candidate immune exposures from TCR beta sequences and the way those sequences occurred across donors. An early release covering roughly 600 HLA-typed donors comprised about 300 gigabases of sequencing data and tens of millions of unique TCR sequences. Of the 300 to 500 genotyped donors, roughly 76% were placed in the genetic ancestry cluster associated with self-reported Caucasian donors. To study patterns of TCR occurrence, a later analysis re-analyzed previously published TCR beta repertoires from hundreds of donors and added high-resolution HLA genotyping. Besides the first cohort of under 700 subjects, a separate validation cohort made up of 90 to 150 different subjects was used. Donor age, sex, ethnicity and CMV serostatus were compiled alongside the repertoire data. All discovery cohort repertoires had been generated on a single sequencing platform. The study profiled the T cell repertoires of about 640 subjects by immunosequencing and related them to cytomegalovirus serostatus. To predict cytomegalovirus infection status, the study brought together high-throughput TCR immunosequencing, statistical association of individual TCRs with disease status, and machine learning. In a later genetic analysis, genome-wide SNP genotypes for about 55% of the roughly 700 donors were used, and that subset was treated as a discovery cohort. Because of strong linkage in the cohort, roughly 5 DR-DQ haplotypes were treated as single units for association and clustering. The aim of the study was to test whether cataloging public T cell receptors could identify signatures of past pathogen exposure.

Between the V and J ends, shortened by 4 bases and 4 bases respectively, the junction contains 14 bases. CDR1 and CDR2 are read off the germline V gene as LGHNA and YSLEER. Inclusive of the bounding cysteine and phenylalanine, the CDR3 is 14 residues long. Solely the CDR3 DNA is kept, with 42 bases framed from the first base. The library was generated by the immunoSEQ multiplex PCR assay. The multiplex PCR relied on a mix of 60 forward primers for TCR Vbeta segments and 13 reverse primers for TCR Jbeta segments. A multiplex PCR assay on genomic DNA amplified the CDR3 region of rearranged TCR beta genes. On the Illumina HiSeq System, the amplified TCR beta libraries were sequenced as 87-base-pair reads. On the authors' methods: Across the roughly 640 repertoires, a later analysis counted approximately 83 million unique TCR beta chains, approximately 10 million of which were shared by at least two donors. Raw reads were error-corrected and collapsed into unique sequences by a nearest-neighbor algorithm in which closely related sequences were merged to remove PCR and sequencing errors. Alignment of CDR3 sequences to IMGT reference sequences was used to assign V, D and J gene segments. Each retained sequence needed at least a six-nucleotide match to both a V gene segment and a J gene segment. Rearrangements were classified as productive when the CDR3 lacked stop codons and remained in frame with V and J, and all other rearrangements were classified as non-productive. CDR3 was defined by IMGT convention, running from the second conserved V-encoded cysteine to the conserved J-encoded phenylalanine. The earlier analysis of roughly 590 of the donors excluded any sequence lacking an unambiguous match to a single V gene segment. In an earlier analysis of a few hundred of the donors, V segments were called functional above 56.7% productive rearrangements and were called segregating when the between-donor standard deviation exceeded 5%. A statistical classification framework was built for diagnosing cytomegalovirus status from the catalog of TCR beta chain sequences. In a later analysis, V and J genes were assigned by comparing TCR nucleotide sequences against IMGT/GENE-DB human TR gene sequences. A later analysis assigned CDR3 sequences and most-parsimonious VDJ recombination scenarios with the TCRdist pipeline. A later analysis defined each TCR beta chain by its CDR3 amino acid sequence plus V-gene family, and excluded reads lacking a unique V-gene family. To address suspected cross-contamination and a sequencing artifact, a later analysis removed some 620 highly shared, low-generation-probability nucleotide sequences. In a later analysis, a clonal expansion index was calculated for each public chain from normalized within-repertoire ranks of inferred template counts. A later analysis computed generation probabilities with a VDJ recombination model fitted to out-of-frame rearrangements, and checked the results against IGoR. A later analysis scored TCR-TCR, TCR-HLA and TCR-CMV co-occurrence with hypergeometric tests, applying a repertoire-size bias correction to TCR pairs. False discovery rates were estimated in a later analysis by permuting HLA or CMV assignments 20 times. In a later analysis, co-occurring TCRs were grouped with DBSCAN, and TCRdist sequence similarity was added when clustering was performed within HLA-allele-positive subsets. Repertoires with fewer than 30,000 or more than 120,000 public chains were left out of co-occurrence clustering, as were five repertoires with anomalous nucleotide sharing. TCRdb took over this immuneACCESS table, retaining in-frame rearrangements with V and J assigned. Such tables are incomplete; in checked studies, under half of the missing clones stem from an unresolved V gene, and the remainder is unexplained. That table furnishes V, J and clone size, whereas the DNA furnished D and trimming. The sample table shows about 94,000 clones, and nearly 80% are seen once. The ten largest clones take up about 3.8% of the sample.

Broad study findings and their caveats: A later analysis found that most CMV-associated TCR beta chains appeared HLA-restricted, with HLA associations seemingly driven largely by CMV exposure. A later analysis found that TCR association rates varied across HLA loci, with DRB1 alleles showing the most associated TCRs and HLA-C alleles the fewest. At a false discovery rate of 0.05, a later analysis linked 15,000 to 20,000 TCR beta sequences to specific HLA alleles. An association between a missense DCLRE1C variant and V-gene and J-gene trimming of TCR beta chains was found in a later genetic analysis and replicated in an independent cohort. In a later genetic analysis, fewer N-insertions in productive TCRs were reported among donors in an Asian-associated ancestry cluster than the roughly 670-donor mean. The study listed over 150 TCR beta chains as associated with cytomegalovirus. In vitro tests confirmed that three of the cytomegalovirus-associated TCR beta chains recognize cytomegalovirus antigens. In both the original and validation cohorts, the classifier was reported to diagnose cytomegalovirus status with high specificity and sensitivity. CMV serostatus was the only immune exposure information available for the cohort. A further reported finding was that TCR beta sequences accurately predicted the HLA-A and HLA-B alleles for most subjects in the first cohort. Most TCR sequences were seen in very few donors, while some public TCRs were found in many individuals. This cohort had only TCR beta chains sequenced, and the lack of alpha or paired-chain data limited which features could be detected. The authors suggested that the approach could potentially be generalized to other disease states and immunological phenotypes. A later analysis reported that several top co-occurrence clusters appeared linked to parvovirus B19, influenza, CMV and Epstein-Barr virus. Because some donors lacked HLA typing at each locus, the association tests relied only on the typed subset. Assigning TCR associations to individual alleles was difficult when HLA alleles, especially DR and DQ, strongly co-occurred. Linkage disequilibrium might explain the correlated functional status among segregating V segments, but an unknown experimental factor could not be excluded. Presence/absence analyses assumed roughly uniform sequencing depth across donors, an assumption that may not hold. In a later analysis, HLA-associated TCR beta chains were found to be more clonally expanded and to have lower generation probabilities than equally common non-associated chains. Because the 87-base-pair reads could not distinguish some IMGT-functional V segments, including TRBV6-2 and TRBV6-3, those segments were excluded. Broadly in line with IMGT annotations, most TCR beta V segments showed up in productive rearrangements about 90% or about 30% of the time in an earlier analysis of about 500 of the donors. The earlier analysis of 587 of the donors excluded 15 to 20 rarely observed V segments, including chromosome 9 orphons, because counts were too low. A cluster of highly shared sequence variants was judged likely to be a technical artifact of the sequencing pipeline.

The cohort was made up of approximately 670 healthy bone marrow donors. All cohort members were sampled while nominally healthy, although unrecorded immune exposures were likely present. The donor tested CMV seronegative and was one of the 352 seronegative cohort members. Every donor gave a peripheral blood sample, and the peripheral blood mononuclear cells from that sample were used for TCR beta sequencing. Genomic DNA was extracted from the blood cell samples with the Qiagen DNeasy Blood Extraction Kit. This receptor was identified in a middle-aged woman in good health and CMV-seronegative. Material for sequencing was PBMCs. The V gene is TRBV4-3 and the J gene is TRBJ2-7, with no confidently assigned D gene. The CDR3 region: CASSPTVRKYEQYF. The bases read TGCGCCAGCAGCCCCACAGTCCGGAAGTACGAGCAGTACTTC.